This TCR beta chain came from a study of cytomegalovirus exposure and HLA in healthy donors. Notes on the study in general: The listing of 150 to 200 TCR beta chains classed them as cytomegalovirus-associated. In a later analysis, V- and J-gene trimming of beta chains associated with a DCLRE1C missense variant, replicated independently.

This clone has more than one count but fewer than ten. Its antigen is as yet unknown. PCR employed 60 Vbeta and 13 Jbeta primers. The table came from immunoSEQ multiplex PCR; TCRdb's copy has only in-frame clones and leaves some out. Of 100,000 to 150,000 clones listed, about 68% are singletons. The CDR3 length is 14 residues. Trimming took 4 bases from V and 0 from J, leaving 6 bases between them. Germline V CDR1 and CDR2: LGHNA, YSLEER. This chain joins TRBV4-3 and TRBJ1-4; unclear D gene. The sequence derives from a woman in her 50s in good health and CMV-seropositive. The sample taken for sequencing was PBMCs. CDR3 loop: CASSLTATNEKLFF. The CDR3 bases are TGCGCCAGCAGCCTAACAGCAACTAATGAAAAACTGTTTTTT.